These 16 T cell receptor beta chains came from one sample sequenced in a study of CD8+ T cells in alopecia areata. Investigators isolated RNA and reverse transcribed it into cDNA to act as the sequencing template. Clones were sequenced by immunoSEQ multiplex PCR, and TCRdb holds only the in-frame ones, with some missing. The table records tens of thousands of clones, about 53% of them present only once. The specimen sequenced was NKG2D-high CD8+ T cells sorted from blood. The receptors come from a human donor with alopecia areata.

This clone was found a few times. The V gene is TRBV29-1, the J gene TRBJ1-2, with D perhaps TRBD1 (5 bases). The V end lost 6 bases, the J end lost 6 bases, and 23 bases lay between the germline ends. The CDR3 extends over 15 amino acids. CDR1 and CDR2 from the germline V gene are SQVTM and ANQGSEA. The CDR3, as DNA: TGCAGCGTCGACCCCCGGGACCCAACCCGACATGGCTACACCTTC. It specifies CSVDPRDPTRHGYTF.

This clone occurred a few times. The rearrangement links TRBV30 to TRBJ2-7, with 11 bases fitting TRBD2. Germline CDR1 is GTSNPN and CDR2 is SVGIG (reference sequence). The CDR3 consists of 17 residues. V lost 1 base and J lost 0; bases outside the gene matches: 8. The CDR3 protein is CAWSAGTSGFVSYEQYF. Written as DNA, the CDR3 is TGTGCCTGGAGTGCCGGGACTAGCGGCTTCGTCTCCTACGAGCAGTACTTC.

A few counts support this clone. The rearrangement uses TRBV9 and TRBJ2-4; 11 positions match TRBD2. CDR3 size: 15 residues. V was pared by 0 bases and J by 8 bases, with 4 bases of the junction left unmatched. CDR1 is SGDLS, CDR2 YYNGEE, per germline. CDR3: CASSVEGLAEDIQYF. The CDR3 DNA is TGTGCCAGCAGCGTAGAGGGACTAGCGGAGGACATTCAGTACTTC. The variable domain in full, with the rest retrieved from reference TRBV9 and TRBJ2-4, is DSGVTQTPKHLITATGQRVTLRCSPRSGDLSVYWYQQSLDQGLQFLIQYYNGEERAKGNILERFSAQQFPDLHSELNLSSLELGDSALYFCASSVEGLAEDIQYFGAGTRLSVL.

The CDR3: CASSQRRDTQYF. The CDR3 DNA reads as TGTGCCAGCAGCCAAAGACGAGATACGCAGTATTTT. The chain has TRBV27 and TRBJ2-3; no reliable D call. This CDR3 is built from 12 residues. V lost 6 bases, J lost 5 bases, and 9 bases lay in between. Germline-derived CDR1 and CDR2 are MNHEY and SMNVEV (reference sequence).

The chain joins TRBV29-1 to TRBJ2-5; D unclear. V dropped 5 bases and J dropped 5 bases, with 18 bases sitting between them. The CDR3 extends over 14 amino acids. CDR1 is SQVTM and CDR2 is ANQGSEA in the germline V gene. The CDR3 DNA reads as TGCAGCGTTTTATCCGTCGGCGTCGCCGAGACCCAGTACTTC. This translates into CSVLSVGVAETQYF. The full variable domain, its missing parts supplied by reference TRBV29-1 and TRBJ2-5, is SAVISQKPSRDICQRGTSLTIQCQVDSQVTMMFWYRQQPGQSLTLIATANQGSEATYESGFVIDKFPISRPNLTFSTLTVSNMSPEDSSIYLCSVLSVGVAETQYFGPGTRLLVL.

The V call is TRBV6-5, the J call TRBJ1-2; possible D gene TRBD1, 6 bases. Germline CDR1 is MNHEY and CDR2 is SVGAGI. This CDR3 spans 14 amino acids. The V gene lost 3 bases and the J gene lost 5 bases, with 13 bases spanning the gap. The CDR3 DNA sequence: TGTGCCAGCAGTTATCGGGGGGCAGGGTATGGCTACACCTTC. It encodes CASSYRGAGYGYTF.

V gene TRBV29-1 combines with J gene TRBJ1-1, with TRBD1 matching 7 bases. This CDR3 is 12 amino acids long. The V gene end was trimmed by 8 bases and the J gene end by 4 bases; junction bases not matched to a gene: 7. CDR1 and CDR2 from the germline V gene are SQVTM and ANQGSEA. CDR3 DNA sequence: TGCAGCACTCGACAGGGTTCCACTGAAGCTTTCTTT. Translated: CSTRQGSTEAFF. Looking up the rest from reference TRBV29-1 and TRBJ1-1 gives the full variable domain: SAVISQKPSRDICQRGTSLTIQCQVDSQVTMMFWYRQQPGQSLTLIATANQGSEATYESGFVIDKFPISRPNLTFSTLTVSNMSPEDSSIYLCSTRQGSTEAFFGQGTRLTVV.

The chain carries TRBV6-6 and TRBJ2-7; D ambiguous. Trimming took 0 bases from V and 3 from J, leaving 3 bases between them. This CDR3 is built from 12 residues. Germline V gene sequence: CDR1 MNHNY, CDR2 SVGAGI (reference sequence). CDR3: CASSYSSYEQYF. In DNA form, the CDR3 reads TGTGCCAGCAGTTACTCGAGCTACGAGCAGTACTTC.

The chain has TRBV6-5 and TRBJ2-7; D gene ambiguous. The CDR3 covers 13 residues. The V gene lost 4 bases and the J gene lost 5 bases, with 12 bases spanning the gap. Germline CDR1 reads MNHEY; CDR2 reads SVGAGI. As DNA, the CDR3 is TGTGCCAGCAGTTTACGGCGGTGGGACGAGCAGTACTTC. Translation: CASSLRRWDEQYF.

In DNA, the CDR3 is TGTGCCACCAGCCTGACAGGGGACCACGAGCAGTACTTC. It codes for CATSLTGDHEQYF. The rearrangement joins TRBV15 to TRBJ2-7, with 8 bases aligning to TRBD1. The V gene end was trimmed by 5 bases and the J gene end by 5 bases; junction bases not matched to a gene: 5. The CDR3 sequence is 13 residues long. The V gene's germline CDR1 is LNHNV and CDR2 YYDKDF (reference sequence).

The CDR3 DNA sequence: TGTGCCAGCAGTTTAACTAGCGAATACAATGAGCAGTTCTTC. Its protein product is CASSLTSEYNEQFF. The chain carries TRBV27 and TRBJ2-1, with 7 bases aligning to TRBD2. V shed 2 bases, J shed 4 bases, and the junction held 2 bases outside the gene matches. CDR1 and CDR2 (germline): MNHEY, SMNVEV (reference sequence). This CDR3 is built from 14 residues.

This clone has just a few counts. The sample carries other DNA sequences with the same CDR3. The J gene is TRBJ2-7, the V gene TRBV28; D is ambiguous. Germline assignment: CDR1 MDHEN and CDR2 SYDVKM. The CDR3 covers 11 residues. Trimming cost V 5 bases and J 3 bases, with 5 bases left between them. This chain's CDR3 is CASSRGYEQYF. CDR3 nucleotide sequence: TGTGCCAGCAGTCGCGGCTACGAGCAGTACTTC.

The J gene is TRBJ2-1, the V gene TRBV5-1; 12 nucleotides align to TRBD2. The V gene end was trimmed by 4 bases and the J gene end by 9 bases; junction bases not matched to a gene: 11. Germline CDR1 and CDR2: SGHRS and YFSETQ. The CDR3 runs to 16 residues. CDR3 in DNA: TGCGCCAGCAGCCTCTTTCCTAGCGGGGGGGCTGGTGAGCAGTTCTTC. Protein product: CASSLFPSGGAGEQFF.

The rearrangement joins TRBV7-6 to TRBJ2-3; 8 nucleotides align to TRBD2. The germline V gene has CDR1 SGHVS and CDR2 FNYEAQ. V shed 5 bases and J 0 bases; nucleotides not matched to a gene: 7. CDR3 size: 16 residues. In nucleotides, the CDR3 is TGTGCCAGCAGCATAACTAGCGGTCGGAGCACAGATACGCAGTATTTT. Translating gives CASSITSGRSTDTQYF.

This chain uses TRBV2 with TRBJ2-1, with 9 bases fitting TRBD2. The germline V gene has CDR1 SNHLY and CDR2 FYNNEI. The length of the CDR3 is 16 residues. V gave up 1 base and J gave up 12 bases; unmatched junction bases: 13. The DNA of the CDR3 is TGTGCCAGCAGTGAAGTCCCCGACTGGCGGGGGGGCCCGCAGTTCTTC. Amino acids: CASSEVPDWRGGPQFF.

The J gene is TRBJ2-7, the V gene TRBV9, with 7 bases aligning to TRBD2. With 3 bases clipped from V and 7 bases from J, the junction kept 4 bases outside the gene matches. Germline V lookup: CDR1 SGDLS, CDR2 YYNGEE. There are 12 residues in the CDR3. The CDR3 loop is CASSASGGEQYF. The CDR3 DNA reads as TGTGCCAGCAGCGCCTCCGGGGGGGAGCAGTACTTC. Full variable domain (outside the CDR3, taken from reference TRBV9 and TRBJ2-7): DSGVTQTPKHLITATGQRVTLRCSPRSGDLSVYWYQQSLDQGLQFLIQYYNGEERAKGNILERFSAQQFPDLHSELNLSSLELGDSALYFCASSASGGEQYFGPGTRLTVT.